Here is one TCR beta chain with its context. Its antigen is as yet unknown. The CDR3 has 15 amino acids. Germline V gene data show CDR1 as SGHVS and CDR2 as FQNEAQ. The V and J ends lost 5 bases and 0 bases, in that order; junction bases with no gene match: 5. The sample belongs to a study of cytomegalovirus exposure and HLA in healthy donors. General study findings and limits: Reportedly, diagnosis of cytomegalovirus status by the classifier showed high specificity and sensitivity. In vitro experiments confirmed that a few CMV-associated chains were specific for CMV antigens. For most TCR sequences rarity was the rule, although some public TCRs occurred in many donors. TCR clusters originating in the first cohort tended to co-occur in the roughly 120 validation repertoires, according to a later analysis.

The data were produced by immunoSEQ multiplex PCR, yet TCRdb's version contains in-frame clones alone and is incomplete. The table lists tens of thousands of clones, approximately 95% of them singletons, with 5.8% in the top ten. The sequenced material came from PBMCs. The V call is TRBV7-8, the J call TRBJ1-2, with 8 bases matching TRBD1. This receptor was obtained from a woman aged 18-29 years in good health and CMV-seronegative. CDR3 in DNA: TGTGCCAGCAGCGAGCAGGGGGCTTCTAACTATGGCTACACCTTC. Amino acid sequence: CASSEQGASNYGYTF.